A single sample gave rise to the 10 T cell receptor beta chains below, sequenced in a study of vaccination and CD4 T cells after COVID-19. Treatment in this sample: roughly 11-day PBMC culture with coronavirus spike peptide pools or control peptides (ViraFEST assay). With the Oncomine TCR Beta short-read assay, DNA from cultured CD4+ T cells was sequenced. Using its own MiXCR run on the PCR reads, TCRdb lists one record per CDR3 protein. Of about 15,000 distinct CDR3 sequences listed, around 40% are singletons. The antigens for these receptors are not known. Here the sequenced sample was CD4+ T cells from blood, cultured in vitro, taken before SARS-CoV-2 vaccination. These receptor sequences come from a human donor who had recovered from COVID-19.

The V gene is TRBV12-3 or TRBV12-4, the J gene TRBJ2-3, with 13 nucleotides matching TRBD2. CDR3 length equals 15 residues. V lost 5 bases, J lost 5 bases, and 4 bases stayed unmatched. The DNA for the CDR3 is TGTGCCAGCAGTGTTACTAGCGGGGGGGGAGATACGCAGTATTTT. Amino acids: CASSVTSGGGDTQYF.

The V call is TRBV2, the J call TRBJ1-1; the D is unclear. The length of the CDR3 is 14 residues. Germline lookup yields CDR1 SNHLY and CDR2 FYNNEI. The germline V and J ends were trimmed by 3 bases and 1 base, with 9 bases remaining between them. The CDR3 reads CASSDGYGNTEAFF. The CDR3 region has the DNA TGTGCCAGCAGTGATGGGTATGGGAACACTGAAGCTTTCTTT.

The J gene is TRBJ1-2, the V gene TRBV7-9; 8 bases map to TRBD1. The V gene's germline CDR1 is SEHNR and CDR2 FQNEAQ (reference sequence). V was clipped by 0 bases and J by 4 bases; unmatched bases: 1. The CDR3 extends over 14 amino acids. The CDR3: CASSLADRAYGYTF. The CDR3, as DNA: TGTGCCAGCAGCTTAGCGGACAGGGCCTATGGCTACACCTTC. The full variable domain, in which reference TRBV7-9 and TRBJ1-2 provide the parts outside the CDR3, is DTGVSQNPRHKITKRGQNVTFRCDPISEHNRLYWYRQTLGQGPEFLTYFQNEAQLEKSRLLSDRFSAERPKGSFSTLEIQRTEQGDSAMYLCASSLADRAYGYTFGSGTRLTVV.

The J gene is TRBJ2-1, the V gene TRBV7-7; 9 bases agree with TRBD2. The CDR3 covers 15 residues. The germline CDR1 and CDR2 sequences are SSHAT and FNYEAQ (reference sequence). Trimming took 1 base from V and 2 from J; bases not matched to a gene: 0. The CDR3 sequence is CASSLVAGAYNEQFF. The CDR3 nucleotides are TGTGCCAGCAGCTTAGTAGCGGGGGCCTACAATGAGCAGTTCTTC.

Within the sample, this clonotype is medium-sized (0.01 to 0.1%). Here the CDR3 DNA reads TGCAGTGCTCCTTCCAGGAGCGGCACCTACTACGAGCAGTACTTC. Translating it yields CSAPSRSGTYYEQYF. The genes are TRBV20-1 and TRBJ2-7, with a possible D match to TRBD2 (5 bases). V was shortened by 5 bases and J by 3 bases, with 20 bases between the two germline ends. Germline V gives CDR1 DFQATT, CDR2 SNEGSKA (reference sequence). This CDR3 comprises 15 residues.

The chain's CDR3 is CATSARGATYEQYF. The CDR3 nucleotides are TGTGCCACCAGTGCGAGGGGGGCAACCTACGAGCAGTACTTC. This rearrangement joins TRBV24-1 to TRBJ2-7; possibly TRBD1 or TRBD2 for D (6 bases each). The CDR3 extends over 14 amino acids. V shed 5 bases and J shed 2 bases, with 12 bases lying between them. Germline V CDR1 and CDR2: KGHDR, SFDVKD.

This clonotype was seen only a few times. The rearrangement joins TRBV19 to TRBJ2-6, with D maybe TRBD2 (6 bases). CDR1 and CDR2 from the germline V gene are LNHDA and SQIVND (reference sequence). Trimming took off 7 bases at V and 2 bases at J, with 12 bases between the two ends. This CDR3 comprises 15 residues. CDR3 nucleotide sequence: TGTGCCAGTACCGGGGGATTGGCTGGGGCCAACGTCCTGACTTTC. Translation gives CASTGGLAGANVLTF.

This clonotype was recorded a few times. The chain uses TRBV7-2 and TRBJ2-3; D unclear. Between the trimmed V and J ends, which lost 4 bases and 0 bases, there was a span of 8 bases. The CDR3 loop spans 14 amino acids. From germline, CDR1 is SGHTA and CDR2 FQGNSA. The CDR3 sequence is CASSSLLSTDTQYF. CDR3 nucleotides: TGTGCCAGCAGCTCCTTACTGAGCACAGATACGCAGTATTTT.

This sequence joins TRBV12-3 or TRBV12-4 and TRBJ2-3; no definite D call. The CDR3 contains 12 residues. The V gene lost 3 bases and the J gene lost 0 bases, with 1 base spanning the gap. The CDR3 bases are TGTGCCAGCAGTTTCAGCACAGATACGCAGTATTTT. It translates to CASSFSTDTQYF.

This chain uses TRBV27 with TRBJ1-4, with 8 positions matching TRBD1. This CDR3 contains 14 residues. Germline CDR1 and CDR2: MNHEY and SMNVEV (reference sequence). V dropped 6 bases and J dropped 11; count of bases not matched to a gene: 11. The CDR3 loop is CASSERDRIGKLFF. The DNA of the CDR3 is TGTGCCAGCAGCGAACGGGACAGGATAGGGAAACTGTTTTTT.